These 3 T cell receptor beta chains originate from one sample sequenced in a study of shared clonotypes between healthy human individuals. Positive CCR7 selection of CD45RO-negative cells yielded the naive CD8 cells, and terminally differentiated effector memory CD45RA+ cells were excluded. Using immunoSEQ multiplex PCR, the repertoire was profiled, and TCRdb retains in-frame clones only, with some absent. Among millions of clones listed, 85% to 95% were seen once. Material for sequencing was naive CD8+ T cells sorted from blood. Every receptor here comes from a man between 18 and 29 years old in good health.

The chain's CDR3 is CASSAFTGGEQFF. The DNA for the CDR3 is TGTGCCAGCAGCGCCTTTACCGGCGGGGAGCAGTTCTTC. The chain uses TRBV9 and TRBJ2-1; D possibly corresponds to TRBD2 (5 bases). V gave up 3 bases and J gave up 10 bases, with 14 bases separating them. Per the germline V gene, CDR1 is SGDLS and CDR2 is YYNGEE. This CDR3 is 13 amino acids long.

This sequence joins TRBV4-1 and TRBJ2-7; possibly TRBD1 for D (6 bases). The germline V gene encodes CDR1 MGHRA and CDR2 YSYEKL. The CDR3 consists of 16 residues. The V gene lost 2 bases and the J gene lost 5 bases, with 19 bases spanning the gap. The CDR3 region is CASSQKLLGTSDEQYF. The CDR3 region has the DNA TGCGCCAGCAGCCAAAAACTACTCGGGACAAGTGACGAGCAGTACTTC.

The count of this clone is one. This chain links TRBV4-2 with TRBJ1-1, with D possibly being TRBD1 (5 bases). V was pared by 6 bases and J by 1 base, with 15 bases between. The CDR3 has 15 residues. The germline CDR1 and CDR2 sequences are LGHNA and YNFKEQ. CDR3: CASSSTYQGNTEAFF. The CDR3 coding sequence is TGTGCCAGCAGTTCTACTTATCAGGGGAACACTGAAGCTTTCTTT.